This T cell receptor beta chain was retrieved from a study of CD8 T cells in ankylosing spondylitis. General study results and limits: A TCR beta motif of under ten highly homologous variants seemed to mark ankylosing spondylitis blood. There was reportedly significant enrichment of clones that were disease-linked in matched ankylosing spondylitis synovial fluid.

From the 5' RACE reads, TCRdb called clonotypes with MiXCR, one entry per CDR3 protein. The data contain roughly 68,000 distinct CDR3 sequences, approximately 6% of them seen just once; the ten biggest clones take up under 6%. The sample holds a few counts of this clonotype. Its antigen is unidentified. Germline CDR1 is SGHVS and CDR2 is FQNEAQ. This CDR3 has 14 amino acids. Trimming took 3 bases from V and 5 from J, leaving 14 bases between them. What was sequenced was synovial fluid, either unsorted or a sorted T cell fraction (not recorded which). The TCR sequence derives from a male donor with ankylosing spondylitis. The chain links TRBV7-8 to TRBJ2-7, with D possibly being TRBD2 (6 bases). The CDR3 sequence is CASSLGGGVHEQYF. DNA for the CDR3: TGTGCCAGCAGCTTGGGTGGAGGGGTCCACGAGCAGTACTTC.